This entry lists 28 T cell receptor beta chains sequenced from one sample in a study of T cell changes during pregnancy in multiple sclerosis. Repertoires were generated with immunoSEQ multiplex PCR, while TCRdb's copy carries only in-frame clones and drops some. The sample lists about 85,000 clones; approximately 93% were seen once. The material sequenced was peripheral blood, taken in the first trimester of pregnancy. The receptors derive from a female donor with multiple sclerosis, enrolled in a pregnancy study.

CDR3 residues: CAWSVSSDTEAFF. The CDR3 coding sequence is TGTGCCTGGAGTGTATCGTCAGACACTGAAGCTTTCTTT. J is TRBJ1-1 and V is TRBV30, with D uncertain. This CDR3 region has 13 residues. Trimming stripped 0 bases from V and 3 bases from J, with 8 bases between. Germline values: CDR1 GTSNPN, CDR2 SVGIG (reference sequence). The entire variable domain, with the rest obtained from reference TRBV30 and TRBJ1-1, is as follows: SQTIHQWPATLVQPVGSPLSLECTVEGTSNPNLYWYRQAAGRGLQLLFYSVGIGQISSEVPQNLSASRPQDRQFILSSKKLLLSDSGFYLCAWSVSSDTEAFFGQGTRLTVV.

The chain links TRBV19 to TRBJ1-1; possible D gene TRBD1, 5 bases. The germline CDR1 and CDR2 sequences are LNHDA and SQIVND (reference sequence). V was clipped by 6 bases and J by 8 bases, with 16 bases between them. The CDR3 contains 13 residues. The CDR3 DNA sequence: TGTGCCAGTAGCAAGAAGGGGAAACAAGAAGCTTTCTTT. Translating it yields CASSKKGKQEAFF.

This clone showed up just a few times. The chain recombines TRBV4-1 with TRBJ2-1; 8 bases are a match to TRBD2. Trimming removed 1 base from V and 8 bases from J; junction bases left unmatched: 13. The CDR3 has 17 residues. Germline V gene sequence: CDR1 MGHRA, CDR2 YSYEKL. The CDR3 loop reads CASSQALQTSVGDEQFF. The CDR3 DNA is TGCGCCAGCAGCCAAGCTTTACAGACTAGCGTAGGGGATGAGCAGTTCTTC.

J is TRBJ1-2 and V is TRBV5-5, with 7 nucleotides matching TRBD1. The length of the CDR3 is 15 residues. Unmatched junction bases numbered 8, after V lost 4 bases and J lost 2 bases. In germline, CDR1 is SGHKS, CDR2 YYEKEE (reference sequence). The CDR3 spells CASSPWTGANYGYTF. The DNA for the CDR3 is TGTGCCAGCAGCCCATGGACAGGAGCCAACTATGGCTACACCTTC. The whole variable domain, remainder taken from reference TRBV5-5 and TRBJ1-2, is DAGVTQSPTHLIKTRGQQVTLRCSPISGHKSVSWYQQVLGQGPQFIFQYYEKEERGRGNFPDRFSARQFPNYSSELNVNALLLGDSALYLCASSPWTGANYGYTFGSGTRLTVV.

The V call is TRBV20-1, the J call TRBJ1-2; 8 positions agree with TRBD1. Germline V gene data show CDR1 as DFQATT and CDR2 as SNEGSKA (reference sequence). There are 11 residues in the CDR3. V shed 5 bases, J shed 8 bases, and the junction held 4 bases outside the gene matches. Here the CDR3 reads CSARTGWGYTF. CDR3 bases: TGCAGTGCTCGGACAGGGTGGGGCTACACCTTC.

As DNA, the CDR3 is TGTGCCAGCAGCCCGACAGGGGTCACTGAAGCTTTCTTT. It encodes CASSPTGVTEAFF. The chain uses TRBV11-2 and TRBJ1-1; TRBD1 matches 8 bases. The V segment lost 5 bases and the J segment 4 bases; nucleotides outside the gene matches: 3. CDR1 and CDR2 (germline): SGHAT, FQNNGV. The CDR3 is made up of 13 amino acids.

The gene calls are TRBV27 and TRBJ2-7; a weak D match, TRBD1 (7 bases). Trimming took 5 bases from V and 4 from J, leaving 21 bases between them. The CDR3 has 16 amino acids. Germline assignment: CDR1 MNHEY and CDR2 SMNVEV (reference sequence). The DNA for the CDR3 is TGTGCCAGCAGTACACCTGGACAGGTGGGGACTTACGAGCAGTACTTC. Translating it yields CASSTPGQVGTYEQYF.

The rearrangement uses TRBV7-2 and TRBJ2-1, with 9 bases fitting TRBD2. Germline V gene lookup returns CDR1 SGHTA and CDR2 FQGNSA. The CDR3 is 18 amino acids. V shed 4 bases and J 2 bases; nucleotides not matched to a gene: 12. CDR3 bases: TGTGCCAGCAGCTACGGCAGAGGGCTAGCGGGACCCTACAATGAGCAGTTCTTC. Translating gives CASSYGRGLAGPYNEQFF.

This clone occurred once. The chain joins TRBV5-1 to TRBJ2-3; a possible D gene is TRBD2 (6 bases). In germline, CDR1 is SGHRS, CDR2 YFSETQ. The length of the CDR3 is 15 residues. The V and J ends lost 0 bases and 0 bases respectively, with 8 bases between them. The CDR3 DNA follows: TGCGCCAGCAGCTTGGATGGGACTAGCACAGATACGCAGTATTTT. Its translation is CASSLDGTSTDTQYF.

The J gene is TRBJ2-5, the V gene TRBV4-2, with 12 bases aligning to TRBD1. Germline values: CDR1 LGHNA, CDR2 YNFKEQ. The CDR3 contains 17 residues. J gave up 6 bases and V 4 bases, and 12 bases lay outside the gene matches. The CDR3 DNA reads TGTGCCAGCAGCCGAGAATTGGGGACAGGGGGCGAAAAGACCCAGTACTTC. This encodes CASSRELGTGGEKTQYF.

The chain joins TRBV6-1 to TRBJ2-1, with a possible D match to TRBD2 (7 bases). Germline CDR1 is MNHNS and CDR2 is SASEGT. V lost 1 base and J lost 10, with 8 bases in between. There are 12 residues in the CDR3. Written as DNA, the CDR3 is TGTGCCAGCAGTGAAGAGGGGGGGGAGCAGTTCTTC. Translating it yields CASSEEGGEQFF.

The chain uses TRBV7-8 and TRBJ2-5; 7 nucleotides align to TRBD1. Germline CDR1 is SGHVS and CDR2 is FQNEAQ. V trimming: 3 bases; J trimming: 5 bases; junction bases outside the gene matches: 6. This CDR3 comprises 14 residues. The CDR3 is CASSFIRGQETQYF. In DNA, the CDR3 is TGTGCCAGCAGCTTTATCAGGGGACAGGAGACCCAGTACTTC. Variable domain in full (rest from reference TRBV7-8 and TRBJ2-5): GAGVSQSPRYKVAKRGQDVALRCDPISGHVSLFWYQQALGQGPEFLTYFQNEAQLDKSGLPSDRFFAERPEGSVSTLKIQRTQQEDSAVYLCASSFIRGQETQYFGPGTRLLVL.

The V gene is TRBV9, the J gene TRBJ2-3; D may be TRBD2 (5 bases). The CDR3 covers 15 residues. Trimming removed 0 bases from V and 2 bases from J, with 10 bases in between. CDR1 is SGDLS and CDR2 is YYNGEE in the germline V gene. The CDR3 nucleotides read TGTGCCAGCAGCGTAGTTCCGGGGAACACAGATACGCAGTATTTT. As protein: CASSVVPGNTDTQYF.

J is TRBJ2-2 and V is TRBV9, with a possible D match to TRBD2 (6 bases). Between the trimmed V and J ends, which lost 3 bases and 2 bases, there was a span of 11 bases. This CDR3 is 15 amino acids long. Germline lookup yields CDR1 SGDLS and CDR2 YYNGEE. CDR3 DNA: TGTGCCAGCAGCGGGGGGACTCCAAACACCGGGGAGCTGTTTTTT. Encoded protein: CASSGGTPNTGELFF.

CDR3 amino acids: CASSLGKQGGTDTQYF. CDR3 coding DNA: TGTGCCAGCAGCTTAGGGAAACAGGGAGGCACAGATACGCAGTATTTT. The rearrangement links TRBV7-6 to TRBJ2-3; D is perhaps TRBD1 (6 bases). The germline V gene has CDR1 SGHVS and CDR2 FNYEAQ. This CDR3 spans 16 amino acids. Deletions cut 1 base from V and 1 base from J, with 12 bases between.

This clone has a count of ten or more. The V and J genes are TRBV5-1 and TRBJ2-3; TRBD1 aligns across 8 bases. With V trimmed by 1 base and J by 0 bases, 4 bases remained unmatched. The CDR3 spans 16 residues. Germline loops: CDR1 SGHRS, CDR2 YFSETQ. As DNA, the CDR3 is TGCGCCAGCAGCTTGTCAGGGGGCCGTAGCACAGATACGCAGTATTTT. Its protein is CASSLSGGRSTDTQYF.

This clone was counted only a few times. The chain has TRBV14 and TRBJ2-1; a weak D match, TRBD2 (5 bases). This CDR3 region has 16 residues. V was pared by 0 bases and J by 3 bases, with 12 bases between. Germline loops: CDR1 SGHDN, CDR2 FVKESK. CDR3 DNA: TGTGCCAGCAGCCAAGACAACGGGGTAAACTACAATGAGCAGTTCTTC. Translating it yields CASSQDNGVNYNEQFF.

V usage is TRBV5-1 and J usage is TRBJ1-3, with TRBD1 matching over 9 bases. The trim removed 0 bases at V and 2 bases at J, leaving 6 bases unmatched. Germline V gene data show CDR1 as SGHRS and CDR2 as YFSETQ. The CDR3 covers 17 residues. The CDR3 DNA follows: TGCGCCAGCAGCTTGGTGGGGGACAGGGACCCTGGAAACACCATATATTTT. Translated, it gives CASSLVGDRDPGNTIYF.

V usage is TRBV10-3 and J usage is TRBJ1-1; TRBD1 matches at 12 bases. This CDR3 has 15 amino acids. Trimming cost V 3 bases and J 4 bases; bases outside gene matches: 3. Germline CDR1 reads ENHRY; CDR2 reads SYGVKD. The CDR3 loop is CAISDPGQGATEAFF. DNA of the CDR3: TGTGCCATCAGTGACCCGGGACAGGGGGCCACTGAAGCTTTCTTT.

The chain carries TRBV7-8 and TRBJ1-4; 8 bases map to TRBD1. Germline-derived CDR1 and CDR2 are SGHVS and FQNEAQ. This CDR3 comprises 14 residues. V trimming: 1 base; J trimming: 13 bases; junction bases outside the gene matches: 8. The CDR3 bases are TGTGCCAGCAGCTTAGAGGCAGGGGGCGGAGGACTGTTTTTT. The encoded protein is CASSLEAGGGGLFF.

The chain has TRBV27 and TRBJ2-2; tentatively, D is TRBD2 (6 bases). CDR3 length equals 15 residues. V shed 5 bases and J shed 3 bases, with 13 bases lying between them. Per germline, CDR1 MNHEY and CDR2 SMNVEV (reference sequence). The CDR3 sequence: CASSPRAGYTGELFF. The CDR3 DNA reads as TGTGCCAGCAGTCCACGGGCGGGGTACACCGGGGAGCTGTTTTTT.

J is TRBJ2-3 and V is TRBV7-9; 13 bases line up with TRBD2. The CDR3 totals 16 residues. V dropped 4 bases and J dropped 4; count of bases not matched to a gene: 5. The germline gives CDR1 SEHNR, CDR2 FQNEAQ (reference sequence). Written as DNA, the CDR3 is TGTGCCAGCAGCTCGGGACTAGCGGGATCGGCAGATACGCAGTATTTT. It encodes CASSSGLAGSADTQYF. The entire variable domain, with the rest obtained from reference TRBV7-9 and TRBJ2-3, is as follows: DTGVSQNPRHKITKRGQNVTFRCDPISEHNRLYWYRQTLGQGPEFLTYFQNEAQLEKSRLLSDRFSAERPKGSFSTLEIQRTEQGDSAMYLCASSSGLAGSADTQYFGPGTRLTVL.

This clone was picked up a small number of times. The rearrangement links TRBV10-3 to TRBJ2-1; D gene unclear. This CDR3 has 11 residues. Germline V gives CDR1 ENHRY, CDR2 SYGVKD. V dropped 5 bases and J dropped 5 bases, with 4 bases sitting between them. DNA of the CDR3: TGTGCCATCAGTCCGGACAATGAGCAGTTCTTC. This gives the protein CAISPDNEQFF.

The chain joins TRBV5-6 to TRBJ2-2, with TRBD2 matching over 9 bases. The junction had 7 bases not matched to a gene; V was cut back by 2 bases and J by 5 bases. Germline CDR1 SGHDT, CDR2 YYEEEE. The CDR3 runs to 16 residues. The CDR3 nucleotides are TGTGCCAGCAGCTTAGTCCTAGCGGGAATGACCGGGGAGCTGTTTTTT. Translating it yields CASSLVLAGMTGELFF.

The chain uses TRBV28 and TRBJ2-7; no clear D gene. From germline, CDR1 is MDHEN and CDR2 SYDVKM. With 5 bases removed from V and 2 bases from J, the gap between germline ends came to 19 bases. The CDR3 contains 16 residues. CDR3 in DNA: TGTGCCAGCAGTCCCCTGGGCACAGAAGATACCTACGAGCAGTACTTC. Its protein is CASSPLGTEDTYEQYF.

V is TRBV5-6 and J is TRBJ1-1; 8 bases match TRBD1. Germline lookup yields CDR1 SGHDT and CDR2 YYEEEE. CDR3 length: 16 residues. V trimming: 1 base; J trimming: 0 bases; junction bases outside the gene matches: 5. The CDR3 nucleotides read TGTGCCAGCAGCTTGCTCCAGGGGGCGGTGAACACTGAAGCTTTCTTT. It specifies CASSLLQGAVNTEAFF.

The chain uses TRBV19 and TRBJ2-3; possible D gene TRBD1, 6 bases. Trimming cost V 4 bases and J 10 bases, with 12 bases left between them. The CDR3 extends over 12 amino acids. Germline CDR1 is LNHDA and CDR2 is SQIVND (reference sequence). CDR3 sequence (DNA): TGTGCCAGTAGTACGACAGGTCGGGCGCAGTATTTT. This codes for CASSTTGRAQYF.

This chain connects TRBV27 to TRBJ2-7, with 9 bases fitting TRBD1. Germline V lookup: CDR1 MNHEY, CDR2 SMNVEV (reference sequence). The trim removed 3 bases at V and 2 bases at J, leaving 20 bases unmatched. The CDR3 is 20 residues long. This CDR3 reads CASSFGTRGTGRYMTYEQYF. The CDR3 DNA reads TGTGCCAGCAGTTTTGGGACCAGGGGGACAGGGCGCTATATGACCTACGAGCAGTACTTC.